Listed below are T cell receptor beta chains from one sample, sequenced in a study of tumor-infiltrating lymphocytes in primary liver carcinoma. In TCRdb, the multiplex PCR reads were re-called with MiXCR into one record per CDR3 protein. The profile shows about 180,000 distinct CDR3 sequences, about 60% of them singletons. The sample was peripheral blood. The receptors derive from a man in his forties or fifties with primary liver carcinoma and hepatitis B virus infection. Both conserved end residues are part of each CDR3. Fields, in order: J gene, clone size, V gene, D gene, CDR3 DNA, CDR3 protein. The D gene is left open where the match is weak. Clone size is shown for a subset of rows, as once, few, many or a class of expanded clone.

>TRBJ1-5|NA|TRBV10-3|NA
TGTGCCATCAGTGCCCCAAAACAGCCCCAGCATTTT
CAISAPKQPQHF
>TRBJ2-2|NA|TRBV4-1|NA
TGCGCCAGCAGCCAAGAGTCTCCCTTTTTCACCGGGGAGCTGTTTTTT
CASSQESPFFTGELFF
>TRBJ2-7|NA|TRBV11-2|NA
TGTGCCAGCAGTTTAGGATCCGAGCAGTACTTC
CASSLGSEQYF
>TRBJ2-3|NA|TRBV11-2|NA
TGTGCCAGCAGCCCGACTAGTGGGAGAGAGCATACGCAGTATTTT
CASSPTSGREHTQYF
>TRBJ2-1|NA|TRBV13|TRBD2
TGTGCCAGCAGCTCCCTCGGACTAGCGGATTACAATGAGCAGTTCTTC
CASSSLGLADYNEQFF
>TRBJ1-5|NA|TRBV6-1|NA
TGTGCCAGCAGTGAAGCGCGCGGCAATCAGCCCCAGCATTTT
CASSEARGNQPQHF
>TRBJ2-5|NA|TRBV12-3/TRBV12-4|NA
TGTGCCAGCAGTTTAGTTCAGGCCCAAGAGACCCAGTACTTC
CASSLVQAQETQYF
>TRBJ2-1|NA|TRBV10-3|TRBD1
TGTGCCATCAGCGACGACCGGGACAGGGGGCCTAGTGAGCAGTTCTTC
CAISDDRDRGPSEQFF
>TRBJ2-7|NA|TRBV10-3|TRBD1
TGTACCATCAGTGGGACAGAAAGCCCCTACGAGCAGTATTTC
CTISGTESPYEQYF
>TRBJ2-7|NA|TRBV29-1|NA
TGCAGCGTTGAATACACCGGGCCCCAGAGGAACGAGCAGTACTTC
CSVEYTGPQRNEQYF
>TRBJ2-7|NA|TRBV6-6|TRBD1
TGTGCCAGCAGTTTACAGGGGGCGCATATTTCCTACGAGCAGTGCTTC
CASSLQGAHISYEQCF
>TRBJ2-1|few|TRBV4-1|NA
TGCGCCAGCAGCCATGACTACAATGAGCAGTTCTTC
CASSHDYNEQFF
>TRBJ1-2|NA|TRBV6-5|NA
TGTGCCAGCAGTTATTCAAGGGCCACGACCTCGTATGGCTACACCTTC
CASSYSRATTSYGYTF
>TRBJ2-2|NA|TRBV6-1|TRBD1
TGTGCCAGCAGCTGGACAGGGGCCACCGGGGAGCAGTTTTTT
CASSWTGATGEQFF
>TRBJ2-1|many|TRBV11-3|TRBD2
TGTGCCAGCAGCCCTCGGACTAGCGGGAGGCTCGATGAGCAGTTCTTC
CASSPRTSGRLDEQFF
>TRBJ2-7|NA|TRBV11-2|NA
TGTGCCAGCTCATGGTCGGACAATTTGCAAGGGCAGTACTTC
CASSWSDNLQGQYF
>TRBJ2-5|few|TRBV12-3/TRBV12-4|TRBD2
TGTGCCAGCAGTTTATGGCGGGAGACTTCCCCCAGAGAAGAGACCCAGTACTTC
CASSLWRETSPREETQYF
>TRBJ1-1|few|TRBV29-1|TRBD1
TGCAGCGTTGTGCTTAGGGGGCAGGACACTGAAGCTTTCTTT
CSVVLRGQDTEAFF
>TRBJ1-1|many|TRBV13|NA
TGTGCCAGCAGCTGGCGGGGCGCAGGTATCGCCTCTGAAGCTTTCTTT
CASSWRGAGIASEAFF
>TRBJ2-6|NA|TRBV4-1|NA
TGCGCCAGCAGCCAAGTGTCTGGGGCCAACGTCATGACTTTC
CASSQVSGANVMTF
>TRBJ2-5|NA|TRBV28|TRBD1
TGTGCCAGCAGTTTTCCCCCGGGACAGGGGGCGATTATAGCCCAGTACTTC
CASSFPPGQGAIIAQYF
>TRBJ2-3|many|TRBV29-1|NA
TGCAGCGTCACACCAGGGGGGCTTACAGATACGCAGTATTTT
CSVTPGGLTDTQYF
>TRBJ1-6|NA|TRBV7-2|NA
TGTGCCAGCAGCTTCAACAGGAATTCACCCCTCCACTTT
CASSFNRNSPLHF
>TRBJ2-6|NA|TRBV4-2|TRBD1
TGTGCCAGCAGCCAGGGACAGGGGGCGCTTGGGGCCAACGTCCTGACTTTC
CASSQGQGALGANVLTF
>TRBJ1-3|many|TRBV12-3/TRBV12-4|TRBD1
TGTGCCAGCAGTTGGACAGGGATCTCTGGAAACACCATATATTTT
CASSWTGISGNTIYF
>TRBJ2-1|many|TRBV11-2|TRBD2
TGTGCCAGCAGCTTGCTAGCGGGAGGGGACAATGAGCAGTTCTTC
CASSLLAGGDNEQFF
>TRBJ1-5|few|TRBV6-5|TRBD1
TGTGCCAGCAGTGAGACAGGGGCGGAGGGTCAGCCCCAGCATTTT
CASSETGAEGQPQHF
>TRBJ2-2|few|TRBV5-1|NA
TGCGCCAGCAGCTTGGTCCGGACAGCTACTACCGGGGAGCTGTTTTTT
CASSLVRTATTGELFF
>TRBJ2-3|once|TRBV5-4|NA
TGTGCCAGCAGCTTGGCGTCCGGGACACGAGATACGCAGTATTTT
CASSLASGTRDTQYF
>TRBJ2-7|few|TRBV12-3/TRBV12-4|NA
TGTGCCAGCAGCCTATCCGGGGGTGGCGAGCAGTACTTC
CASSLSGGGEQYF
>TRBJ1-5|NA|TRBV28|NA
TGTGCCAGCAGTCCCCGTGGGAGTCCGCCCCAGCATTTT
CASSPRGSPPQHF
>TRBJ2-1|many|TRBV11-2|NA
TGTGCCAGCAGAAACCCCAGGTCTTCCTACAATGAGCAGTTCTTC
CASRNPRSSYNEQFF
>TRBJ1-5|NA|TRBV10-3|NA
TGTGCCATCAGTGAGTCCCCAGGGGATCAGCCCCAGCATTTT
CAISESPGDQPQHF
>TRBJ2-5|few|TRBV12-3/TRBV12-4|NA
TGTGCCAGCAGTTGGGACTGGCAAGAGACCCAGTACTTC
CASSWDWQETQYF
>TRBJ2-5|NA|TRBV12-3/TRBV12-4|NA
TGTGCCAGTAGTCGGGGACATGGCGAGACCCAGTACTTC
CASSRGHGETQYF
>TRBJ2-1|NA|TRBV6-1|NA
TGTGCCAGCAGTAACACGGATATTGAGCAGTTCTTC
CASSNTDIEQFF
>TRBJ2-1|few|TRBV4-2|TRBD2
TGTGCCAGCAGCCACGGGGCGGGGGGTTACAATGAGCAGTTCTTC
CASSHGAGGYNEQFF
>TRBJ2-4|few|TRBV6-6|NA
TGTGCCAGCAGTTACAATACCGGAGGGAACATTCAGTACTTC
CASSYNTGGNIQYF